The 8 T cell receptor beta chains listed next were all sequenced from one sample in a study of blood T cell repertoires in COVID-19. Repertoires were generated with immunoSEQ multiplex PCR, while TCRdb's copy carries only in-frame clones and drops some. The sample includes over 250,000 clones, 90% of them seen just once. The specimen was PBMCs or T cells enriched from blood (not recorded which). The origin of the receptors is a man aged 60 to 69 who had recovered from COVID-19.

The chain combines TRBV3-1 (or the pseudogene TRBV3-2) with TRBJ2-7, with D possibly matching TRBD1 (5 bases). V shed 1 base and J shed 1 base, with 11 bases lying between them. The V gene's germline CDR1 is LGHDT and CDR2 YNNKEL (reference sequence). CDR3 length equals 15 residues. Here the CDR3 DNA reads TGTGCCAGCAGCCAAGGACAGCTAAGTTCCTACGAGCAGTACTTC. This sequence encodes CASSQGQLSSYEQYF.

CDR3 amino acids: CASSLAAGMGQPQHF. The CDR3, as DNA: TGTGCCAGCAGCTTAGCGGCGGGAATGGGTCAGCCCCAGCATTTT. V usage is TRBV7-2 and J usage is TRBJ1-5; D call uncertain. The CDR3 is 15 residues long. With 0 bases removed from V and 6 bases from J, the gap between germline ends came to 12 bases. Germline V lookup: CDR1 SGHTA, CDR2 FQGNSA.

This clone appeared a few times. The genes are TRBV6-5 and TRBJ1-2; 7 bases align to TRBD1. Trimming took 5 bases from V and 7 from J; bases not matched to a gene: 10. This CDR3 contains 14 residues. Germline V gives CDR1 MNHEY, CDR2 SVGAGI. CDR3 loop: CASSPLDRASGYTF. DNA for the CDR3: TGTGCCAGCAGTCCTCTTGACAGGGCCTCTGGCTACACCTTC.

This clone appeared a single time. The chain is built from TRBV11-3 and TRBJ2-2; 9 bases map to TRBD2. Germline V lookup: CDR1 SGHNT, CDR2 YENEEA. Trimming took 3 bases from V and 10 from J; bases not matched to a gene: 6. The CDR3 totals 14 residues. This chain's CDR3 is CASSFQEREEELFF. The DNA of the CDR3 is TGTGCCAGCAGCTTCCAAGAGCGGGAGGAGGAGCTGTTTTTT.

V usage is TRBV18 and J usage is TRBJ1-5, with D tentatively TRBD1 (5 bases). The V and J ends lost 3 bases and 6 bases respectively, with 15 bases between them. Germline CDR1 is KGHSH and CDR2 is LQKENI. CDR3 length: 15 residues. CDR3 loop: CASSPPGAGGQPQHF. The CDR3 DNA reads as TGTGCCAGCTCACCCCCCGGCGCGGGGGGTCAGCCCCAGCATTTT.

The genes are TRBV3-1 (or the pseudogene TRBV3-2) and TRBJ2-7; 8 nucleotides match TRBD1. The length of the CDR3 is 14 residues. Trimming cost V 0 bases and J 5 bases; bases outside gene matches: 3. From germline, CDR1 is LGHDT and CDR2 YNNKEL (reference sequence). The CDR3 bases are TGTGCCAGCAGCCAAGAAGACAGGGGCCACGAGCAGTACTTC. As protein: CASSQEDRGHEQYF.

CDR3 in DNA: TGTGCCAGCAGCGAGACAGGGGCTACGACTGAAGCTTTCTTT. Protein: CASSETGATTEAFF. The V call is TRBV6-5, the J call TRBJ1-1, with 8 positions matching TRBD1. Germline trimming cut 6 bases from V and 5 bases from J; bases unmatched to any gene: 8. CDR1 and CDR2 from the germline V gene are MNHEY and SVGAGI. The CDR3 runs 14 residues.

The chain employs TRBV7-9 and TRBJ2-7, with D unresolved. Germline-derived CDR1 and CDR2 are SEHNR and FQNEAQ (reference sequence). CDR3 length: 12 residues. Trimming took off 6 bases at V and 5 bases at J, with 11 bases between the two ends. The CDR3 sequence: CASREVAHEQYF. CDR3 bases: TGTGCCAGCAGAGAAGTAGCTCACGAGCAGTACTTC.